The clone carrying this T cell receptor (beta chain) was counted ten times or more. No antigen is known for it. Each cDNA molecule carried a unique molecular identifier. Using its own MiXCR run on the 5' RACE reads, TCRdb lists one record per CDR3 protein. This sample has more than 65,000 distinct CDR3 sequences, with roughly 4.6% found just once. CDR3 length: 15 residues. With V trimmed by 2 bases and J by 2 bases, 5 bases remained unmatched. Germline V gene sequence: CDR1 SGHRS, CDR2 YFSETQ. The record originates from a study of early T cells in non-severe SARS-CoV-2 infection. Study information: Sequencing of unsorted whole blood was done on bulk RNA, leaving chains unpaired.

General study points: The VDJdb matching leaned toward anti-spike CD8 responses and overlooked private and CD4 specificities.

V usage is TRBV5-1 and J usage is TRBJ2-7; 9 bases fit TRBD1. The sample was whole blood, taken at baseline. The receptor's source is an adult who was a healthcare worker with PCR-confirmed SARS-CoV-2 infection or an uninfected control (not recorded which). The donor label of this sample is uncertain. This CDR3 is CASSFETGGPYEQYF. In nucleotides, the CDR3 is TGCGCCAGCAGCTTTGAGACAGGGGGGCCCTACGAGCAGTACTTC.